The 3 T cell receptor beta chains reported below all come from one sample, sequenced in a study of T cell responses to AZD1222 COVID-19 vaccine. Some clones are missing from TCRdb's copy, which holds only in-frame ones; the method was immunoSEQ multiplex PCR. The repertoire consists of 100,000 to 140,000 clones, with 90% to 95% occurring once and the leading ten covering 20% to 25%. The sequencing used peripheral blood, collected on day 0 of AZD1222 vaccination. Receptors originate from an adult in good health.

The chain couples TRBV10-3 to TRBJ2-7; D is unclear. The CDR3 contains 14 residues. CDR1 and CDR2 (germline): ENHRY, SYGVKD. V was clipped by 2 bases and J by 6 bases, with 14 bases between them. The CDR3 sequence: CAISESGSFGEQYF. The CDR3 bases are TGTGCCATCAGTGAGAGTGGGTCGTTCGGCGAGCAGTACTTC.

This chain links TRBV5-4 with TRBJ2-5; D not certain. Per germline, CDR1 SGHNT and CDR2 YYREEE (reference sequence). The CDR3 has 13 residues. V lost 4 bases and J 5 bases, leaving 12 bases between the germline ends. The CDR3 protein is CASSPMGLETQYF. As DNA, the CDR3 is TGTGCCAGCAGCCCCATGGGCCTGGAGACCCAGTACTTC.

The chain couples TRBV10-3 to TRBJ2-5, with D possibly TRBD1 on 6 matching bases. V was clipped by 6 bases and J by 2 bases, with 13 bases between them. Germline V gives CDR1 ENHRY, CDR2 SYGVKD. The CDR3 loop spans 14 amino acids. The CDR3 sequence: CAISPDSRQETQYF. The CDR3 nucleotides are TGTGCCATCAGCCCGGACAGCCGGCAAGAGACCCAGTACTTC.